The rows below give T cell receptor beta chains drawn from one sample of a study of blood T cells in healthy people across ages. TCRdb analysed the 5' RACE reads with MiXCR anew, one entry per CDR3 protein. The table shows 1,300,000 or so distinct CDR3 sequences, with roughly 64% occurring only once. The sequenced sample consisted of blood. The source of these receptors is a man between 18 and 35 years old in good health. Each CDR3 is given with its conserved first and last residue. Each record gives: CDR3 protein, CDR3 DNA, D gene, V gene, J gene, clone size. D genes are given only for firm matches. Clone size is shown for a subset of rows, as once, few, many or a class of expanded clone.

CDR3: CASSYSEPGGSPLHF
DNA: TGTGCCAGCAGTTACTCGGAGCCAGGCGGTTCACCCCTCCACTTT
D: -
V: TRBV6-5
J: TRBJ1-6
size: few

CDR3: CSAGTDRHYEQYF
DNA: TGCAGTGCGGGGACAGATAGGCACTACGAGCAGTACTTC
D: TRBD1
V: TRBV20-1
J: TRBJ2-7
size: -

CDR3: CASSPQIVGLTFF
DNA: TGTGCCAGCAGTCCACAGATAGTTGGTCTGACTTTCTTT
D: -
V: TRBV12-3/TRBV12-4
J: TRBJ1-1
size: -

CDR3: CASSTWTDLYGYTF
DNA: TGTGCCAGCAGCACCTGGACGGACCTCTATGGCTACACCTTC
D: -
V: TRBV3-1
J: TRBJ1-2
size: -

CDR3: CASSPNGLKNTEAFF
DNA: TGTGCCAGCTCACCCAACGGACTGAAGAACACTGAAGCTTTCTTT
D: -
V: TRBV18
J: TRBJ1-1
size: -

CDR3: CASSFPDRDPSYEQYF
DNA: TGTGCCAGCAGTTTCCCGGACAGGGATCCCTCCTACGAGCAGTACTTC
D: TRBD1
V: TRBV6-2/TRBV6-3
J: TRBJ2-7
size: -

CDR3: CSARGRGFNQPQHF
DNA: TGCAGTGCTAGGGGCCGGGGATTCAATCAGCCCCAGCATTTT
D: -
V: TRBV20-1
J: TRBJ1-5
size: -

CDR3: CASSTALAKNIQYF
DNA: TGTGCCAGCAGCACGGCCCTGGCCAAAAACATTCAGTACTTC
D: -
V: TRBV5-6
J: TRBJ2-4
size: once

CDR3: CASSLLPGTFYNEQFF
DNA: TGCGCCAGCAGCTTGTTACCCGGGACCTTTTACAATGAGCAGTTCTTC
D: -
V: TRBV5-1
J: TRBJ2-1
size: -

CDR3: CSAGEGYGYTF
DNA: TGCAGCGCTGGGGAGGGCTATGGCTACACCTTC
D: -
V: TRBV29-1
J: TRBJ1-2
size: once

CDR3: CASSMAQGRTDTQYF
DNA: TGTGCCAGTAGTATGGCGCAGGGACGCACAGATACGCAGTATTTT
D: -
V: TRBV19
J: TRBJ2-3
size: -

CDR3: CAISERLTGGNQETQYF
DNA: TGTGCCATCAGTGAGCGTCTGACAGGGGGGAACCAAGAGACCCAGTACTTC
D: TRBD1
V: TRBV10-3
J: TRBJ2-5
size: -

CDR3: CASSVSGTGIREQFF
DNA: TGTGCCAGCAGCGTGTCCGGGACAGGGATTCGTGAGCAGTTCTTC
D: TRBD1
V: TRBV9
J: TRBJ2-1
size: -

CDR3: CASSQDLAESTDTQYF
DNA: TGTGCCAGCAGCCAAGATCTAGCGGAGAGCACAGATACGCAGTATTTT
D: TRBD2
V: TRBV4-2
J: TRBJ2-3
size: few

CDR3: CAISPEGYWNEQYF
DNA: TGTGCCATCAGTCCGGAGGGATATTGGAATGAACAGTACTTC
D: -
V: TRBV10-3
J: TRBJ2-5
size: -

CDR3: CASSSLGLTMRETQYF
DNA: TGTGCCAGCAGTTCTTTAGGACTTACTATGAGGGAGACCCAGTACTTC
D: -
V: TRBV7-2
J: TRBJ2-5
size: few

CDR3: CAGSFRDSSEQYF
DNA: TGTGCCGGCAGTTTCCGGGACAGCAGCGAGCAGTACTTC
D: TRBD1
V: TRBV2
J: TRBJ2-7
size: -